This T cell receptor (beta chain) was identified in a study of shared clonotypes between healthy human individuals. Among the donors, all were Caucasian adults who lived in Nashville, Tennessee. Profiled with immunoSEQ multiplex PCR; TCRdb holds only in-frame clones, not every one. The data hold around 2,000,000 clones, with 85% to 95% observed a single time. The sequence was collected from a young man in good health. Sequencing input: naive CD4+ T cells sorted from blood. Subset described: CD45RA+ positively selected.

The CDR3 DNA reads as TGTGCCAGCAGCTTAGGGACAGGCTTCTACGAGCAGTACTTC. This codes for CASSLGTGFYEQYF. This sequence joins TRBV5-4 and TRBJ2-7; TRBD1 aligns across 8 bases. From germline, CDR1 is SGHNT and CDR2 YYREEE (reference sequence). Germline trimming cut 2 bases from V and 3 bases from J; bases unmatched to any gene: 4. The CDR3 is 14 residues long.